This record concerns one T cell receptor (beta chain) sequence. No antigen is known for it. These data originate in a study of T cell responses to AZD1222 COVID-19 vaccine. Study conclusions and caveats: Repertoires in all cases were sampled only once the peak T cell response had passed. Only six or seven AZD1222 recipients tested seropositive at baseline.

This table comes from immunoSEQ multiplex PCR, and its TCRdb copy is limited to in-frame clones, with some not included. The listing contains more than 110,000 clones. The trim removed 0 bases at V and 3 bases at J, leaving 7 bases unmatched. CDR3 length: 18 residues. Looked up from germline, CDR1 is ENHRY and CDR2 is SYGVKD. The specimen sequenced was peripheral blood. The TCR sequence derives from an adult in good health. The V call is TRBV10-3, the J call TRBJ2-3; TRBD2 matches 12 bases. CDR3 residues: CAISESSLAGGPTDTQYF. DNA of the CDR3: TGTGCCATCAGTGAGTCGAGCCTAGCGGGGGGGCCAACAGATACGCAGTATTTT.